These 16 T cell receptor beta chains came from one sample sequenced in a study of blood T cells in healthy people across ages. Using a J-beta primer mix together with a sample-barcoded 5' primer, a second PCR was run for about 6 to 11 cycles. TCRdb ran MiXCR on the 5' RACE reads and lists one entry per CDR3 protein. The table lists about 1.8 million distinct CDR3 sequences, around 50% of them singletons. The sequencing input was blood. These receptors came from a woman in her thirties or forties in good health.

This clonotype was recorded a few times. The rearrangement links TRBV28 to TRBJ2-5, with a weak D call TRBD2 (5 bases). The DNA matches TRBJ2-7 better at its end, which makes the J call doubtful. Germline CDR1 and CDR2: MDHEN and SYDVKM. The CDR3 is 13 amino acids. The CDR3: CASRPTVGSEQYF. DNA for the CDR3: TGTGCCAGCAGACCCACTGTGGGGAGCGAGCAGTACTTC.

The genes are TRBV6-1 and TRBJ2-1; D not certain. Germline lookup yields CDR1 MNHNS and CDR2 SASEGT. The CDR3 consists of 11 residues. V dropped 6 bases and J dropped 10 bases, with 10 bases sitting between them. CDR3 in amino acids: CASRTVWEQFF. The CDR3, as DNA: TGTGCCAGCAGGACCGTGTGGGAGCAGTTCTTC.

A few counts support this clonotype. The CDR3 bases are TGTGCTAGCCAACAGGGGAACACTGAAGCTTTCTTT. This codes for CASQQGNTEAFF. V gene TRBV25-1 combines with J gene TRBJ1-1, with a possible D match to TRBD1 (6 bases). Germline V CDR1 and CDR2: MGHDK, SYGVNS. The CDR3 loop spans 12 amino acids.

This clonotype was recorded a few times. The chain links TRBV4-1 to TRBJ2-1; TRBD2 is a possible D gene (6 bases). Germline-derived CDR1 and CDR2 are MGHRA and YSYEKL. CDR3 length: 15 residues. Deletions cut 4 bases from V and 7 bases from J, with 17 bases between. CDR3 residues: CASSPLGGGRNEQFF. The CDR3 bases are TGCGCCAGCAGCCCACTGGGTGGGGGGAGAAATGAGCAGTTCTTC.

This chain links TRBV6-2 or TRBV6-3 with TRBJ1-5; TRBD1 agrees at 7 bases. The V gene's germline CDR1 is MNHEY and CDR2 SVGEGT. Trimming cost V 5 bases and J 11 bases; bases outside gene matches: 9. The CDR3 sequence is 13 residues long. The CDR3 DNA reads TGTGCCAGCAGTCCTACAGGGGCCAGATCCCAGCATTTT. Its translation: CASSPTGARSQHF.

The rearrangement joins TRBV2 to TRBJ1-2; D is unresolved. Trimming left V 6 bases short and J 5 bases short, with 16 bases between. This CDR3 contains 14 residues. The germline V gene encodes CDR1 SNHLY and CDR2 FYNNEI. CDR3 bases: TGTGCCAGCAGCTCACAAGGGAAGACGTATGGCTACACCTTC. It encodes CASSSQGKTYGYTF.

The chain combines TRBV29-1 with TRBJ2-7; TRBD1 matches 8 bases. The CDR3 extends over 15 amino acids. The germline gives CDR1 SQVTM, CDR2 ANQGSEA. V was clipped by 7 bases and J by 0 bases; unmatched bases: 11. CDR3 nucleotides: TGCAGCGCATTCGAAGGACAGGGCCTCTCCTACGAGCAGTACTTC. It specifies CSAFEGQGLSYEQYF.

There are many counts of this clonotype. The CDR3 reads CASSLNRGLNQETQYF. Written as DNA, the CDR3 is TGTGCCAGCAGCTTAAATCGGGGACTAAACCAAGAGACCCAGTACTTC. The genes are TRBV7-2 and TRBJ2-5; 7 positions agree with TRBD2. Per the germline V gene, CDR1 is SGHTA and CDR2 is FQGNSA. CDR3 length equals 16 residues. Trimming cost V 2 bases and J 0 bases; bases outside gene matches: 6.

At least ten counts were recorded for this clonotype. One end of the junction is discordant with germline, which a read error may explain. The chain carries TRBV5-1 and TRBJ2-7, with D possibly matching TRBD2 (5 bases). Germline assignment: CDR1 SGHRS and CDR2 YFSETQ. The CDR3 sequence is 14 residues long. In DNA, the CDR3 is TGTGCCAGCAGCCCGGGAAGCGGCTCCTACGAGCAGTACTTC. Translating it yields CASSPGSGSYEQYF.

The gene calls are TRBV29-1 and TRBJ1-2; the D gene is possibly TRBD1 (6 bases). CDR3 length equals 12 residues. V lost 7 bases, J lost 6 bases, and 15 bases lay in between. Germline lookup yields CDR1 SQVTM and CDR2 ANQGSEA. Here the CDR3 reads CSAGGAGHGYTF. The CDR3 DNA reads as TGCAGCGCTGGGGGGGCAGGGCATGGCTACACCTTC.

Of note for this clonotype: This CDR3 is missing its conserved last phenylalanine or tryptophan, likely due to a read error. The chain is built from TRBV6-2 or TRBV6-3 and TRBJ2-5; D may be TRBD1 (6 bases). CDR1 is MNHEY, CDR2 SVGEGT, per germline. Trimming shortened V by 2 bases and J by 5 bases, and 9 bases separated the two germline ends. CDR3 length equals 13 residues. This chain's CDR3 is CASSYGTYETQYL. The CDR3 bases are TGTGCCAGCAGTTACGGGACATACGAGACCCAGTACCTC.

This clonotype was recorded a few times. The rearrangement joins TRBV5-5 to TRBJ2-6; 12 nucleotides line up with TRBD1. In germline, CDR1 is SGHKS, CDR2 YYEKEE (reference sequence). This CDR3 is built from 20 residues. V lost 0 bases, J lost 0 bases, and 7 bases stayed unmatched. CDR3 residues: CASSLVLRGQGASGANVLTF. Written as DNA, the CDR3 is TGTGCCAGCAGCTTGGTGCTGCGGGGACAGGGGGCCTCTGGGGCCAACGTCCTGACTTTC.

The chain carries TRBV20-1 and TRBJ2-5; the D gene is possibly TRBD1 (5 bases). The J call may be wrong; the DNA end is better matched by TRBJ2-7. Germline CDR1 reads DFQATT; CDR2 reads SNEGSKA (reference sequence). This CDR3 is 13 amino acids long. CDR3: CSAIRRQGYEQYF. CDR3 coding DNA: TGCAGTGCCATCCGGCGGCAGGGCTACGAGCAGTACTTC.

This clonotype was counted only a few times. V gene TRBV7-2 combines with J gene TRBJ1-4, with D hard to call. Trimming pared 0 bases from V and 4 bases from J, leaving 6 bases between. The CDR3 extends over 14 amino acids. Germline lookup yields CDR1 SGHTA and CDR2 FQGNSA. CDR3 coding DNA: TGTGCCAGCAGCTTAGCGGGCCATAATGAAAAACTGTTTTTT. It codes for CASSLAGHNEKLFF.

The chain joins TRBV6-5 to TRBJ1-5, with 7 bases that match TRBD1. Unmatched junction bases numbered 7, after V lost 0 bases and J lost 2 bases. In germline, CDR1 is MNHEY, CDR2 SVGAGI. This CDR3 has 17 residues. The DNA for the CDR3 is TGTGCCAGCAGTTACTCCAGACCCGGACAGGGCAATCAGCCCCAGCATTTT. It is translated as CASSYSRPGQGNQPQHF.

This clonotype occurred a few times. This chain links TRBV10-3 with TRBJ1-4; the D gene is possibly TRBD1 (5 bases). Trimming shortened V by 4 bases and J by 5 bases, and 11 bases separated the two germline ends. Germline assignment: CDR1 ENHRY and CDR2 SYGVKD. The CDR3 sequence is 14 residues long. The chain's CDR3 is CAISGEEGNEKLFF. The CDR3, as DNA: TGTGCCATCAGTGGAGAGGAGGGGAATGAAAAACTGTTTTTT.